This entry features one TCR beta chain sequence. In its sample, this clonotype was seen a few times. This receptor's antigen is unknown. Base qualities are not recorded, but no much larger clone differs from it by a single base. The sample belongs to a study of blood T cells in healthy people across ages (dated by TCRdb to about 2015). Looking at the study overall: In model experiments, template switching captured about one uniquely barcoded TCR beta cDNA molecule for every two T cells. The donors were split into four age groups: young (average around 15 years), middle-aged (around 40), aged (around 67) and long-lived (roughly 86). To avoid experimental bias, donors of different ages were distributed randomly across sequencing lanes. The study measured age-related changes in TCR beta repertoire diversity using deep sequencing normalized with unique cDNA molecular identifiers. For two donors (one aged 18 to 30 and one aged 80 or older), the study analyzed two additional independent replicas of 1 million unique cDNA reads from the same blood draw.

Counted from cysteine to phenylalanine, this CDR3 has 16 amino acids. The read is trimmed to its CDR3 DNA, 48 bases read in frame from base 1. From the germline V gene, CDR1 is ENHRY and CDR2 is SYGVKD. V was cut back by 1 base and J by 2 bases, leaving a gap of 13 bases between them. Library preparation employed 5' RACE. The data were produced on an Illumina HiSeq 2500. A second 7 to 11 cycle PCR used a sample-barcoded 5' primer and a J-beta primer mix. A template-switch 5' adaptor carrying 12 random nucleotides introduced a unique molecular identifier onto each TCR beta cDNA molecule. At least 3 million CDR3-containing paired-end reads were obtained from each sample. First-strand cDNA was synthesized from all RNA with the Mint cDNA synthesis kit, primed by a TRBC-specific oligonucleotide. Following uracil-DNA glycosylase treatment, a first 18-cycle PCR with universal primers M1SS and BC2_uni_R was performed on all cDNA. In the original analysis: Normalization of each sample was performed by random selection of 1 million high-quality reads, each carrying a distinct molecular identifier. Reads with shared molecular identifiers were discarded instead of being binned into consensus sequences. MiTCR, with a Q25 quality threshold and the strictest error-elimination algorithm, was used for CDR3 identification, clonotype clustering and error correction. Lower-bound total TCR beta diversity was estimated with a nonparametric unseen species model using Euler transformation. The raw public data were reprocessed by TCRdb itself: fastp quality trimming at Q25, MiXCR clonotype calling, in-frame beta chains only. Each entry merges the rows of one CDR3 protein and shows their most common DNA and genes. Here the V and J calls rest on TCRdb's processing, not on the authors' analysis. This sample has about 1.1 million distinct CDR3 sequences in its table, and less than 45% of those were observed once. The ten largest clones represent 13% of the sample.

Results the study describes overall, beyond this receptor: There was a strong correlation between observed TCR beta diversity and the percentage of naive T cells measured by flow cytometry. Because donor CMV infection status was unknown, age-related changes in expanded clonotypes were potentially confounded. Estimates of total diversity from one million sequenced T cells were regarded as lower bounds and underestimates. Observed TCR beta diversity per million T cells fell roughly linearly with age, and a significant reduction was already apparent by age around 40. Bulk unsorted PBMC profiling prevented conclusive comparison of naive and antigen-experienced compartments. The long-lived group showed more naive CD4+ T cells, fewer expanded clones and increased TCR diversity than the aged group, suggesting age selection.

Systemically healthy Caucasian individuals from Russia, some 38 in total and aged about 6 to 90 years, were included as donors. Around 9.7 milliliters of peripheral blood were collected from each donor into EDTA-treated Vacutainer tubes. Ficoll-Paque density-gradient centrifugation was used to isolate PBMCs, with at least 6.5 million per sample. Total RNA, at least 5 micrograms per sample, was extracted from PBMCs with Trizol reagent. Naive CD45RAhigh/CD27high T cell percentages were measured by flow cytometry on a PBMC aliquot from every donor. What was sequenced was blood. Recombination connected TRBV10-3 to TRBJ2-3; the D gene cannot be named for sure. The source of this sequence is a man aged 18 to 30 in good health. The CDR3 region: CAISELRFQDTDTQYF. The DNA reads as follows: TGTGCCATCAGTGAGTTAAGGTTTCAAGACACAGATACGCAGTATTTT.